Described below is a single T cell receptor beta chain sequence and its context. Its antigen is not yet known. Base qualities are not at hand, and no much larger clone is one base apart. Collaborating institutions collected whole blood in K2EDTA tubes following their own protocols. For TCRbeta analysis, collaborator samples were shipped as frozen whole blood, as isolated PBMCs, or as DNA extracted from either sample type. TCRbeta CDR3 regions were amplified from genomic DNA using the immunoSEQ Assay, a bias-controlled multiplex PCR. The source study handled its data this way. The number of nucleated cells in each sample was estimated from the amplification of reference gene primers within the assay. To quantify the absolute abundance of each unique TCRbeta CDR3 rearrangement, sequence reads were collapsed and filtered. For each sample, productive Simpson clonality was calculated as the square root of Simpson's diversity index over productive rearrangements. TCRdb stores this immuneACCESS table with in-frame sequences only. Part of the clones is absent; in the studies checked, under half of the shortfall reflects unresolved V genes, and no reason is known for the rest. D and trimming were read from the DNA, whereas the V and J calls and clone size are those reported in that table. The sample table records roughly 34,000 clones; around 90% of these occur just once. About 1.4% of the sample goes to the ten largest clones.

This entry is derived from a study of blood T cell repertoires in COVID-19 (dated by TCRdb to about 2020). Background for the entire study: Collaborator samples came from the United States, Italy and Spain and covered acute and convalescent phases of COVID-19. The material from the prospective study consisted of cDNA or gDNA derived from T cells, B-cell-depleted T cells, or PBMCs. The repertoires were made available in a free public database intended to serve as a resource for research on the immune response to SARS-CoV-2. The samples were drawn from the first 160 participants of the ongoing ImmuneRACE study and from 950 to 1,500 subjects provided by 6 global collaborators. The dataset comprised deeply sampled blood TCRbeta repertoires from subjects exposed to, actively infected with, or recovered from COVID-19. Where available, HLA class I and class II types were obtained from metadata supplied by the sample provider rather than from assay-based typing. Sample metadata almost always included a de-identified subject ID, COVID-19 status, age in years and sex.

The CDR3 runs 13 amino acids, cysteine and phenylalanine included. The entry retains the CDR3 DNA only, 39 bases that are in frame from base 1. The junction shows trimming of 2 bases on V and 6 bases on J, plus 7 bases between the germline ends. Via the germline V gene, CDR1 is MNHEY and CDR2 SVGEGT. What the research found in general, with its limitations: The quantity of clinical and demographic metadata differed by source and by participant and was supplied without curation.

Sequenced material: peripheral blood. This TCR came from a man between 60 and 70 years old with active COVID-19. The chain uses TRBV6-2 or TRBV6-3 and TRBJ2-2; TRBD2 is a possible D gene, resting on 5 matching bases. The CDR3 reads as follows: CASSYTAAGELFF. Read as DNA, the sequence is TGTGCCAGCAGTTACACAGCGGCCGGGGAGCTGTTTTTT.